Presented here are 9 T cell receptor beta chains from one specimen sequenced in a study of Tregs in tolerant kidney transplant recipients (dated by TCRdb to the late 2010s). The library was prepared using the immunoSEQ multiplex PCR assay. TCRdb carries this immuneACCESS record with in-frame sequences only. Its versions omit some clonotypes, under half of them owing to an unresolved V gene in the studies checked, with the rest unexplained. The sample table lists 50,000 to 65,000 clones, about 90% of them with a count of one. In total, the top ten clones hold 3.5% to 4% of the sample. The time point label of this sample denotes: 6 months after combined kidney and bone marrow transplant. The transplants used related donors with nonmyeloablative bone marrow transplantation, and mixed chimerism in the human trials was transient. Sequenced here: CD4+ T cells from blood (PBMCs), sampled 6 months after the transplant. Source of these receptors: a human patient who received a combined kidney and bone marrow transplant. After a transplant, some T cells may be the graft donor's own cells.

In nucleotides, the CDR3 is TGTGCCAGCAGTCCCCCGACAGGGGGTAATGAAAAACTGTTTTTT. As protein: CASSPPTGGNEKLFF. The chain has TRBV28 and TRBJ1-4, with 9 bases that match TRBD1. In germline, CDR1 is MDHEN, CDR2 SYDVKM. The V gene end was trimmed by 5 bases and the J gene end by 4 bases; junction bases not matched to a gene: 5. The CDR3 has 15 residues.

The chain is built from TRBV11-2 and TRBJ2-5; D is unclear. V gave up 5 bases and J gave up 2 bases, with 15 bases separating them. This CDR3 region has 15 residues. CDR1 is SGHAT and CDR2 is FQNNGV in the germline V gene. CDR3 in DNA: TGTGCCAGCAGCCCCCAGGTATCTCGGCAAGAGACCCAGTACTTC. Protein sequence: CASSPQVSRQETQYF.

This rearrangement joins TRBV6-6 to TRBJ2-3, with D possibly TRBD2 on 5 matching bases. The CDR3 is made up of 15 amino acids. Germline CDR1 reads MNHNY; CDR2 reads SVGAGI (reference sequence). V was clipped by 6 bases and J by 0 bases, with 13 bases between them. The CDR3 sequence is CASRELAFSTDTQYF. CDR3 DNA: TGTGCCAGCAGAGAGCTAGCTTTCAGCACAGATACGCAGTATTTT.

The J gene is TRBJ2-4, the V gene TRBV10-3; the match to TRBD1 covers 9 bases. The CDR3 has 13 amino acids. J was trimmed by 7 bases and V by 10 bases; bases with no gene match: 8. Germline loops: CDR1 ENHRY, CDR2 SYGVKD. CDR3 sequence (DNA): TGTGCCAGCAACACAGGGGGCGGGAACATTCAGTACTTC. Amino acid sequence: CASNTGGGNIQYF.

The V call is TRBV27, the J call TRBJ2-2; 8 nucleotides line up with TRBD1. Trimming cost V 6 bases and J 8 bases; bases outside gene matches: 8. CDR1 and CDR2 (germline): MNHEY, SMNVEV (reference sequence). The CDR3 runs 14 residues. CDR3 nucleotide sequence: TGTGCCAGCAGATCGCGACAGGGGCGGGGGGAGCTGTTTTTT. Encoded protein: CASRSRQGRGELFF.

The chain uses TRBV6-1 and TRBJ2-6, with D uncertain. Germline V lookup: CDR1 MNHNS, CDR2 SASEGT. This CDR3 is 16 amino acids long. V dropped 3 bases and J dropped 0 bases, with 9 bases sitting between them. The CDR3 reads CASSETWSSGANVLTF. The CDR3 DNA follows: TGTGCCAGCAGTGAGACTTGGAGCTCTGGGGCCAACGTCCTGACTTTC.

The chain couples TRBV7-9 to TRBJ2-6, with D maybe TRBD2 (5 bases). The CDR3 is 17 residues long. V lost 1 base, J lost 0 bases, and 10 bases lay in between. Germline CDR1 is SEHNR and CDR2 is FQNEAQ (reference sequence). In DNA, the CDR3 is TGTGCCAGCAGCTTAGGGTTGAGCGGCTCTGGGGCCAACGTCCTGACTTTC. This sequence encodes CASSLGLSGSGANVLTF.

This clone was counted once. The chain uses TRBV7-3 and TRBJ2-6, with 11 bases fitting TRBD1. Germline CDR1 SGHTA, CDR2 FQGTGA. The V gene end was trimmed by 1 base and the J gene end by 1 base; junction bases not matched to a gene: 3. CDR3 length equals 18 residues. Here the CDR3 DNA reads TGTGCCAGCAGCTTAATGGGACAGGGGGGGTCTGGGGCCAACGTCCTGACTTTC. As protein: CASSLMGQGGSGANVLTF.

This clone was picked up one time. The V gene is TRBV4-1, the J gene TRBJ2-5, with TRBD2 matching over 9 bases. V lost 2 bases, J lost 1 base, and 14 bases stayed unmatched. This CDR3 has 19 amino acids. CDR1 is MGHRA and CDR2 is YSYEKL in the germline V gene. The CDR3: CASSQRRSSGAALQETQYF. The CDR3, as DNA: TGCGCCAGCAGCCAAAGAAGGTCTAGCGGGGCCGCCCTCCAAGAGACCCAGTACTTC.